This is a list of T cell receptor beta chains from one sample in a study of response to subunit inactivated influenza vaccine. TCRdb passed the RT-PCR reads through MiXCR, listing each CDR3 protein once. The data hold 450,000 to 600,000 distinct CDR3 sequences, with approximately 15% observed a single time. The specimen comprised CD4+ T cells sorted from PBMCs, sampled roughly 24 months after vaccination. The receptors were gathered from a man aged 50 to 69 who received an inactivated influenza vaccine. Both conserved end residues are part of each CDR3. D genes are given only for firm matches. The size field is filled for only some rows; it gives once, few, many or a size class.

d_gene	v_gene	j_gene	abundance	CDR3aa	CDR3nt
TRBD1	TRBV12-3/TRBV12-4	TRBJ2-3	few	CASSARDRTADTQYF	TGTGCCAGCAGTGCCCGGGACAGGACAGCAGATACGCAGTATTTT
TRBD1	TRBV7-9	TRBJ2-3	.	CASSPLGQGSTDTQYF	TGTGCCAGCAGCCCCCTAGGACAGGGAAGCACAGATACGCAGTATTTT
.	TRBV3-1	TRBJ2-7	many	CASSQDFTISYEQYF	TGTGCCAGCAGCCAAGATTTTACGATTTCCTACGAGCAGTACTTC
.	TRBV6-1	TRBJ2-5	.	CATAGGRWQETQYF	TGTGCCACCGCAGGGGGGCGGTGGCAAGAGACCCAGTACTTC
.	TRBV20-1	TRBJ1-5	.	CSARRPRLRGNQPQHF	TGCAGTGCTAGGAGACCGCGCCTCAGGGGCAATCAGCCCCAGCATTTT
.	TRBV4-2	TRBJ2-2	.	CASSQVATHTGELFF	TGTGCCAGCAGCCAAGTTGCCACCCACACCGGGGAGCTGTTTTTT
.	TRBV18	TRBJ2-3	.	CASSLTSRGATSTDTQYF	TGTGCCAGCTCACTCACATCACGTGGGGCAACTAGCACAGATACGCAGTATTTT
.	TRBV12-3/TRBV12-4	TRBJ2-3	many	CASSRPGAPDTQYF	TGTGCCAGCAGTCGGCCGGGTGCCCCGGATACGCAGTATTTT
TRBD1	TRBV5-6	TRBJ2-5	few	CASSFRTGQETQYF	TGTGCCAGCAGCTTCCGGACAGGCCAAGAGACCCAGTACTTC
.	TRBV4-3	TRBJ2-1	.	CASSQARLEAAEQFF	TGCGCCAGCAGCCAAGCCAGACTAGAAGCCGCTGAGCAGTTCTTC
.	TRBV29-1	TRBJ2-7	few	CSVETPGESYEQYF	TGCAGCGTTGAAACCCCAGGGGAGTCCTACGAGCAGTACTTC
.	TRBV4-3	TRBJ2-1	.	CASSQDWGLREQFF	TGCGCCAGCAGCCAAGATTGGGGGCTACGTGAGCAGTTCTTC
TRBD1	TRBV6-2/TRBV6-3	TRBJ1-5	few	CATERQGSQPQHF	TGTGCCACTGAGCGACAGGGTAGTCAGCCCCAGCATTTT
TRBD1	TRBV5-1	TRBJ1-2	.	CASSSVTGDYGYTF	TGCGCCAGCAGCTCGGTGACAGGGGACTATGGCTACACCTTC
.	TRBV6-2/TRBV6-3	TRBJ2-7	many	CASSYGVREQYF	TGTGCCAGCAGTTATGGGGTACGCGAGCAGTACTTC
.	TRBV7-8	TRBJ1-2	.	CASSLQKANYGYTF	TGTGCCAGCAGCCTACAAAAAGCTAACTATGGCTACACCTTC
TRBD1	TRBV7-2	TRBJ1-4	few	CASSLRQGAREKLFF	TGTGCCAGCAGCTTACGGCAGGGGGCAAGAGAAAAACTGTTTTTT
.	TRBV28	TRBJ1-1	few	CASSLGVSAFF	TGTGCCAGCAGCCTCGGGGTTTCAGCTTTCTTT
.	TRBV4-3	TRBJ2-1	.	CASSAYSGREQFF	TGCGCCAGCAGCGCCTACTCAGGGAGGGAGCAGTTCTTC
.	TRBV7-6	TRBJ2-2	.	CAGLALTGELFF	TGTGCCGGGCTAGCTCTCACCGGGGAGCTGTTTTTT
.	TRBV12-3/TRBV12-4	TRBJ1-3	medium-sized	CASSLGSGNTIYF	TGTGCCAGCAGTTTGGGGTCTGGAAACACCATATATTTT
.	TRBV13	TRBJ2-2	few	CASSSVGAWGLTGELFF	TGTGCCAGCAGCTCGGTCGGGGCCTGGGGGTTGACCGGGGAGCTGTTTTTT
.	TRBV20-1	TRBJ1-6	many	CSGSGGGNSPLHF	TGCAGTGGATCGGGTGGGGGTAATTCACCCCTCCACTTT
.	TRBV12-3/TRBV12-4	TRBJ2-3	few	CASSSSGDTDTQYF	TGTGCCAGCAGTTCATCCGGGGACACAGATACGCAGTATTTT
.	TRBV12-3/TRBV12-4	TRBJ2-6	.	CAPGDMSSGANVLTF	TGTGCCCCCGGAGACATGAGCTCTGGGGCCAACGTCCTGACTTTC
TRBD1	TRBV7-8	TRBJ1-5	few	CASSSGTGLNQPQHF	TGTGCCAGCAGTTCGGGGACAGGCCTAAATCAGCCCCAGCATTTT
.	TRBV12-3/TRBV12-4	TRBJ2-5	.	CASSPLRGRETQYF	TGTGCCAGCAGTCCTCTTAGAGGACGGGAGACCCAGTACTTC
.	TRBV28	TRBJ1-5	.	CASISGYSNQPQHF	TGTGCCAGCATTTCAGGTTATAGCAATCAGCCCCAGCATTTT
.	TRBV9	TRBJ2-7	.	CASSRKGQSSSYEQYF	TGTGCCAGCAGCCGCAAAGGACAGTCGAGCTCCTACGAGCAGTACTTC
.	TRBV20-1	TRBJ2-5	.	CSASVRSQETQYF	TGCAGTGCTTCGGTTCGGAGTCAAGAGACCCAGTACTTC
.	TRBV6-5	TRBJ1-2	many	CASSSLQAVGGYGYTF	TGTGCCAGCAGTTCACTCCAGGCCGTAGGGGGCTATGGCTACACCTTC
.	TRBV11-1	TRBJ2-1	few	CASSLALLRQGTYNEQFF	TGTGCCAGCAGCTTAGCGCTCCTTCGGCAGGGGACTTACAATGAGCAGTTCTTC
TRBD2	TRBV3-1	TRBJ2-3	many	CASSQGIKAGGFTDTQYF	TGTGCCAGCAGCCAAGGAATTAAAGCGGGAGGATTCACAGATACGCAGTATTTT
.	TRBV11-2	TRBJ1-2	few	CASSLVGLRYADRRIPGGYTF	TGTGCCAGCAGCTTAGTTGGCCTTAGGTACGCAGACAGGCGGATACCCGGTGGCTACACCTTC
.	TRBV20-1	TRBJ2-4	.	CSARGTVRGAGTGNIQYF	TGCAGTGCTAGGGGAACCGTCCGGGGGGCAGGGACCGGGAACATTCAGTACTTC
.	TRBV20-1	TRBJ2-1	few	CSATRGTYNEQFF	TGCAGTGCTACTCGGGGGACCTACAATGAGCAGTTCTTC
TRBD1	TRBV28	TRBJ2-7	.	CASSLGQYYEQYF	TGTGCCAGCAGCCTGGGACAGTACTACGAGCAGTACTTC
TRBD2	TRBV7-2	TRBJ2-3	few	CASSLAGGAGGRTQYF	TGTGCCAGCAGCTTAGCGGGTGGAGCGGGGGGGCGTACGCAGTATTTT
.	TRBV20-1	TRBJ1-2	few	CSAQPTGFYGYTF	TGCAGTGCTCAACCTACAGGGTTCTATGGCTACACCTTC
TRBD1	TRBV20-1	TRBJ2-7	.	CSAARDSLYEQYF	TGCAGTGCCGCAAGGGACAGCCTCTACGAGCAGTACTTC
TRBD1	TRBV7-2	TRBJ1-5	.	CASSRDSQNQPQHF	TGTGCCAGCAGCCGGGACAGCCAAAATCAGCCCCAGCATTTT
TRBD2	TRBV24-1	TRBJ2-5	few	CATSTAGGDQETQYF	TGTGCCACCAGTACCGCGGGAGGGGACCAAGAGACCCAGTACTTC
.	TRBV9	TRBJ2-1	.	CASSHSPVTNEQFF	TGTGCCAGCAGCCATTCCCCGGTTACCAATGAGCAGTTCTTC
TRBD2	TRBV6-2/TRBV6-3	TRBJ2-2	.	CASSYSASGRIGELFF	TGTGCCAGCAGTTACTCGGCTAGCGGGAGGATCGGGGAGCTGTTTTTT
.	TRBV6-1	TRBJ1-5	.	CASSKRLDQFAQHF	TGTGCCAGCAGCAAAAGACTCGACCAATTCGCCCAGCATTTT
TRBD2	TRBV3-1	TRBJ2-3	.	CASKSAGIDTDTQYF	TGTGCCAGCAAATCAGCGGGGATCGACACAGATACGCAGTATTTT
.	TRBV4-2	TRBJ1-3	few	CASSPLVDRRNTIYF	TGTGCCAGCAGCCCTCTTGTGGACCGGAGAAACACCATATATTTT
.	TRBV10-3	TRBJ2-3	few	CAISESLQADTQYF	TGTGCCATCAGTGAGTCTTTACAGGCAGATACGCAGTATTTT
.	TRBV1	TRBJ2-1	.	CTSSQRTSGNNEQFF	TGCACCAGCAGCCAAAGGACTAGCGGGAACAATGAGCAGTTCTTC
.	TRBV10-3	TRBJ1-1	few	CAISPTANTEAFF	TGTGCCATCAGTCCGACAGCGAACACTGAAGCTTTCTTT
TRBD1	TRBV20-1	TRBJ1-1	.	CSARRQGGNTEAFF	TGCAGTGCTAGGAGACAGGGCGGGAACACTGAAGCTTTCTTT